This record concerns one T cell receptor beta chain sequence. With 1 base clipped from V and 0 bases from J, the junction kept 3 bases outside the gene matches. The CDR3 sequence is 15 residues long. From germline, CDR1 is SGHRS and CDR2 YFSETQ. The sample is drawn from a study of CD8 T cells in Susac syndrome. Random hexamers were used to reverse transcribe about 0.45 to 1 ug of RNA. Amplification of TCR beta CDR3 used immunoSEQ multiplex PCR across 54 Vbeta and 13 Jbeta. In TCRdb, the immunoSEQ multiplex PCR reads were re-called with MiXCR into one record per CDR3 protein. The table shows under 300,000 distinct CDR3 sequences, with almost 97% occurring only once.

Sequenced material: CD4+ T cells from PBMCs. The receptor comes from a human donor with Susac syndrome. The rearrangement joins TRBV5-1 to TRBJ1-2, with 7 bases lining up with TRBD1. CDR3 nucleotides: TGCGCCAGCAGCTTGACGGGACAGCCTAACTATGGCTACACCTTC. It codes for CASSLTGQPNYGYTF.